A single sample gave rise to the 18 T cell receptor beta chains below, sequenced in a study of T cell changes during pregnancy in multiple sclerosis. The data were produced by immunoSEQ multiplex PCR, yet TCRdb's version contains in-frame clones alone and is incomplete. The data show under 55,000 clones, with around 90% seen just once and 0.61% held by the top ten. The sample here was CD4+ T cells from peripheral blood mononuclear cells, taken after pregnancy. All receptors derive from a female donor in good health, enrolled as a control in a pregnancy study.

The chain combines TRBV19 with TRBJ2-2; 9 positions match TRBD2. The CDR3 spans 18 residues. The germline gives CDR1 LNHDA, CDR2 SQIVND (reference sequence). Losses at the gene ends were 7 bases for V and 0 bases for J; bases not matched to a gene: 12. Written as DNA, the CDR3 is TGTGCCAGTAATTTCTTCCTAGCGGGATGGGCGAACACCGGGGAGCTGTTTTTT. Protein sequence: CASNFFLAGWANTGELFF.

The chain is built from TRBV14 and TRBJ2-1, with 7 nucleotides matching TRBD2. The V gene end was trimmed by 0 bases and the J gene end by 4 bases; junction bases not matched to a gene: 6. The CDR3 runs to 16 residues. Germline CDR1 is SGHDN and CDR2 is FVKESK. The CDR3 is CASSQDIRRGYNEQFF. The DNA of the CDR3 is TGTGCCAGCAGCCAAGATATTCGGCGGGGGTACAATGAGCAGTTCTTC. Full variable domain (remainder filled in from reference TRBV14 and TRBJ2-1): EAGVTQFPSHSVIEKGQTVTLRCDPISGHDNLYWYRRVMGKEIKFLLHFVKESKQDESGMPNNRFLAERTGGTYSTLKVQPAELEDSGVYFCASSQDIRRGYNEQFFGPGTRLTVL.

In its sample, this clone was seen a few times. The chain employs TRBV5-1 and TRBJ2-7; weak D call: TRBD2 (6 bases). Germline V gene lookup returns CDR1 SGHRS and CDR2 YFSETQ. The CDR3 sequence is 14 residues long. V gave up 4 bases and J gave up 3 bases, with 14 bases separating them. CDR3 residues: CASSTLGSDYEQYF. In DNA, the CDR3 is TGCGCCAGCAGCACACTCGGGAGCGACTACGAGCAGTACTTC.

The rearrangement joins TRBV19 to TRBJ1-2, with 7 bases matching TRBD1. Trimming took 5 bases from V and 1 from J; bases not matched to a gene: 1. The CDR3 spans 13 residues. Germline V gene sequence: CDR1 LNHDA, CDR2 SQIVND (reference sequence). As DNA, the CDR3 is TGTGCCAGTAGTGACAGGGTTAACTATGGCTACACCTTC. Protein: CASSDRVNYGYTF.

About this clone itself: Other DNA sequences from this sample encode an identical CDR3 as well. This chain links TRBV9 with TRBJ1-4; D gene uncertain. V lost 1 base and J 4 bases, leaving 5 bases between the germline ends. There are 13 residues in the CDR3. Germline V CDR1 and CDR2: SGDLS, YYNGEE. In nucleotides, the CDR3 is TGTGCCAGCAGCGTATCGAGTAATGAAAAACTGTTTTTT. As protein: CASSVSSNEKLFF.

The chain is built from TRBV6-5 and TRBJ1-4, with D unclear. V was trimmed by 2 bases and J by 7 bases, leaving 17 bases between them. The length of the CDR3 is 16 residues. Germline V gene lookup returns CDR1 MNHEY and CDR2 SVGAGI. Here the CDR3 reads CASSYDTVGSGEKLFF. The CDR3 region has the DNA TGTGCCAGCAGTTACGATACCGTGGGTTCGGGTGAAAAACTGTTTTTT.

The chain couples TRBV5-6 to TRBJ2-7, with 7 nucleotides matching TRBD1. Germline CDR1 reads SGHDT; CDR2 reads YYEEEE. V lost 4 bases, J lost 6 bases, and 10 bases stayed unmatched. This CDR3 spans 14 amino acids. Here the CDR3 DNA reads TGTGCCAGCAGCCTGACAGGGTTGCGGGCCGAGCAGTACTTC. Translated, it gives CASSLTGLRAEQYF.

The chain links TRBV7-2 to TRBJ2-3, with TRBD2 matching over 11 bases. Germline-derived CDR1 and CDR2 are SGHTA and FQGNSA. J gave up 4 bases and V 5 bases, and 8 bases lay outside the gene matches. The length of the CDR3 is 16 residues. The CDR3 DNA reads as TGTGCCAGCAGCCGTCTAGCGGGAGGTTATTCAGATACGCAGTATTTT. Translating it yields CASSRLAGGYSDTQYF.

This rearrangement joins TRBV27 to TRBJ2-1; D not certain. CDR1 is MNHEY, CDR2 SMNVEV, per germline (reference sequence). CDR3 size: 16 residues. Between the trimmed V and J ends, which lost 2 bases and 5 bases, there was a span of 16 bases. The CDR3 spells CASSLHHRRGNNEQFF. The CDR3 DNA follows: TGTGCCAGCAGTTTACACCACCGGAGAGGAAACAATGAGCAGTTCTTC.

The chain links TRBV7-2 to TRBJ2-2; the D gene is possibly TRBD1 (7 bases). Trimming took off 3 bases at V and 5 bases at J, with 10 bases between the two ends. The CDR3 runs 14 residues. Germline-derived CDR1 and CDR2 are SGHTA and FQGNSA. CDR3 protein: CASSFQGGTGELFF. DNA of the CDR3: TGTGCCAGCAGCTTTCAGGGGGGAACCGGGGAGCTGTTTTTT.

The rearrangement joins TRBV5-1 to TRBJ2-2; 8 bases are a match to TRBD1. The junction had 8 bases not matched to a gene; V was cut back by 3 bases and J by 7 bases. Germline CDR1 and CDR2: SGHRS and YFSETQ. CDR3 size: 15 residues. The CDR3 sequence is CASSSGQGLIGELFF. The CDR3 DNA reads as TGCGCCAGCAGCTCCGGACAGGGTCTTATCGGGGAGCTGTTTTTT.

The rearrangement uses TRBV15 and TRBJ2-5; 9 bases are a match to TRBD2. The CDR3 has 18 amino acids. CDR1 and CDR2 from the germline V gene are LNHNV and YYDKDF (reference sequence). Trimming took 0 bases from V and 4 from J; bases not matched to a gene: 12. The DNA for the CDR3 is TGTGCCACCAGCAGAGAGTTCCGGGTAGCGGGAGTAGGAGAGACCCAGTACTTC. Encoded protein: CATSREFRVAGVGETQYF.

The rearrangement uses TRBV5-1 and TRBJ1-1, with D perhaps matching TRBD1 (6 bases). Per germline, CDR1 SGHRS and CDR2 YFSETQ. The germline V and J ends were trimmed by 6 bases and 4 bases, with 25 bases remaining between them. This CDR3 region has 17 residues. DNA for the CDR3: TGCGCCAGCAATCCATCCTCAGGGGCTCCTGGGGGCACTGAAGCTTTCTTT. Translating gives CASNPSSGAPGGTEAFF.

DNA of the CDR3: TGTGCCAGCAGCGTATATCCGTCCGAAAAACTGTTTTTT. It encodes CASSVYPSEKLFF. This sequence joins TRBV9 and TRBJ1-4; D call uncertain. Germline CDR1 reads SGDLS; CDR2 reads YYNGEE. This CDR3 is 13 amino acids long. The V end lost 1 base, the J end lost 8 bases, and 9 bases lay between the germline ends.

This chain connects TRBV5-5 to TRBJ2-3, with 12 bases identical to TRBD1. Germline values: CDR1 SGHKS, CDR2 YYEKEE (reference sequence). The ends lost 4 bases at V and 7 bases at J; junction bases unmatched: 10. The CDR3 runs to 16 residues. The CDR3 sequence is CASSATGTGGSYTQYF. The CDR3 DNA is TGTGCCAGCAGCGCTACCGGGACAGGGGGCTCCTATACGCAGTATTTT.

This chain connects TRBV6-1 to TRBJ2-2, with D possibly matching TRBD2 (7 bases). V dropped 11 bases and J dropped 0 bases, with 13 bases sitting between them. The CDR3 runs 14 residues. Germline CDR1 is MNHNS and CDR2 is SASEGT. CDR3 nucleotide sequence: TGTGCCTCGGGGGGCACGGCGAACACCGGGGAGCTGTTTTTT. The encoded protein is CASGGTANTGELFF.

The V call is TRBV25-1, the J call TRBJ1-1; TRBD1 is a possible D gene (6 bases). In germline, CDR1 is MGHDK, CDR2 SYGVNS. CDR3 length equals 15 residues. The V gene lost 0 bases and the J gene lost 1 base, with 9 bases spanning the gap. The CDR3 spells CASSEYGQPNTEAFF. The DNA of the CDR3 is TGTGCCAGCAGTGAATATGGACAGCCGAACACTGAAGCTTTCTTT.

V is TRBV5-1 and J is TRBJ1-1; possible D gene TRBD1, 6 bases. V lost 2 bases, J lost 10 bases, and 15 bases lay in between. CDR1 is SGHRS, CDR2 YFSETQ, per germline. The CDR3 loop spans 13 amino acids. The CDR3 DNA sequence: TGCGCCAGCAGCTTACGGGGGGCGGAAGGAGCTTTCTTT. Its translation is CASSLRGAEGAFF.